This TCR beta chain was retrieved from a study of T-cell reconstitution after alpha-beta-depleted transplantation in children. This clonotype was observed a few times. Its antigen is unknown. Study results and limitations: Alpha-beta T cells about two months after transplant reportedly derived from several hundred expanded graft clones. TCRbeta diversity was high at day 60 in some patients (a result of surviving recipient T cells and thymic progenitors). T-cell counts and diversity at one year post-transplant came mainly from newly produced T cells.

The germline V and J ends were trimmed by 3 bases and 3 bases, with 15 bases remaining between them. The CDR3 has 15 amino acids. The germline V gene has CDR1 SGHRS and CDR2 YFSETQ. As it was prepared, the TCRbeta library received unique molecular identifiers. Via MiXCR, TCRdb re-called the PCR reads, giving one row per CDR3 protein. Of fewer than 1 million distinct CDR3 sequences in the sample, around 15% were seen once. This sequence joins TRBV5-1 and TRBJ1-1, with a weak D call TRBD1 (5 bases). This clonotype originated in a male patient younger than 18 who had a stem cell transplant for acute lymphoblastic leukemia, so the T cells may come from the graft donor. The sequenced sample was PBMCs, mostly from graft donor cells, obtained 360 days after TCRalphabeta/CD19-depleted stem cell transplant. CDR3 bases: TGCGCCAGCAGCTGGCAGGGATTTCGGGACACTGAAGCTTTCTTT. Its translation is CASSWQGFRDTEAFF.